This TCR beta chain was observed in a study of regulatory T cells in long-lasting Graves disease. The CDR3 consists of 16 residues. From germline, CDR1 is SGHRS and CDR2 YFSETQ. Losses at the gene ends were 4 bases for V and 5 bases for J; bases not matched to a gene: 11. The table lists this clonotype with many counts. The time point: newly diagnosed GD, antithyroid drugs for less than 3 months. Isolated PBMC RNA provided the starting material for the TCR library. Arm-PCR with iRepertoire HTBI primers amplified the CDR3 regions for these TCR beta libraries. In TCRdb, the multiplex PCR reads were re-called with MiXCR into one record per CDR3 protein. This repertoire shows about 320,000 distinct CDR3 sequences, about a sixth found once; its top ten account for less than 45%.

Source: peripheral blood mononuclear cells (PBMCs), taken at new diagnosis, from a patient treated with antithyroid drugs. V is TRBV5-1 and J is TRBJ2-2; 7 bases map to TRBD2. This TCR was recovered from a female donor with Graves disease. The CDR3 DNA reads TGCGCCAGCAGCCCCTGGAGCGGGGAAGTAACCGGGGAGCTGTTTTTT. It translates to CASSPWSGEVTGELFF. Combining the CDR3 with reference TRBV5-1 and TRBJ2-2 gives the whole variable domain KAGVTQTPRYLIKTRGQQVTLSCSPISGHRSVSWYQQTPGQGLQFLFEYFSETQRNKGNFPGRFSGRQFSNSRSEMNVSTLELGDSALYLCASSPWSGEVTGELFFGEGSRLTVL.